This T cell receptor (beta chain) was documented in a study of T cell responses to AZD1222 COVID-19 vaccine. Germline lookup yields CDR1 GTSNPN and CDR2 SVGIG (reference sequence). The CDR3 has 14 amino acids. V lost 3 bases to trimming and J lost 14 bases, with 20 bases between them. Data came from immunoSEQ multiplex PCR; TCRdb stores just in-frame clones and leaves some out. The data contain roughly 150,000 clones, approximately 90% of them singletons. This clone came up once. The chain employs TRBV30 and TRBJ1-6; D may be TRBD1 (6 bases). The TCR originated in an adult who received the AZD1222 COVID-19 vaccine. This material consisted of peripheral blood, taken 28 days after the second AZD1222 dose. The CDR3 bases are TGTGCCTGGAGGGAGACAGGAGAACAATTCACCCTCCACTTT. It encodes CAWRETGEQFTLHF.